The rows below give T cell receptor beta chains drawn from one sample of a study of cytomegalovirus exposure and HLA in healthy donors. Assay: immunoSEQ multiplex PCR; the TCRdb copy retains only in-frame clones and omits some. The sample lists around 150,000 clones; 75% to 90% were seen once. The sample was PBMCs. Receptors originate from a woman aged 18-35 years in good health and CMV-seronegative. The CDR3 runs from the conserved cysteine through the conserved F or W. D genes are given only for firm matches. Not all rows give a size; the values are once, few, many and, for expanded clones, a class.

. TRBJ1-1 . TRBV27 TGTGCCAGCAGTTTCCAGGGAAGGACTGAAGCTTTCTTT CASSFQGRTEAFF
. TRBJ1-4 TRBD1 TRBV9 TGTGCCAGCAGCCCCCAAGACAGGGGGCTGGGTGAAAAACTGTTTTTT CASSPQDRGLGEKLFF
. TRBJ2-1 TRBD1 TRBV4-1 TGCGCCAGCAGCCAAGATAGGACAGGGATGGAGGCAGATGAGCAGTTCTTC CASSQDRTGMEADEQFF
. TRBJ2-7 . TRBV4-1 TGCGCCAGCAGCTCACCGGGAAAATCCTACGAGCAGTACTTC CASSSPGKSYEQYF
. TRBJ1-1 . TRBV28 TGTGCCAGCAGCCGGGGACAACCGAACACTGAAGCTTTCTTT CASSRGQPNTEAFF
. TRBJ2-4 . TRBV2 TGTGCCAGCAGCCCACAGGGTTTAAACATTCAGTACTTC CASSPQGLNIQYF
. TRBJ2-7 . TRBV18 TGTGCCAGCTCACCTAATGGACAAGCCTACGAGCAGTACTTC CASSPNGQAYEQYF
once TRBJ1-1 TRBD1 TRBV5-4 TGTGCCAGCAGCTTGGCGGGACAGCCGAACACTGAAGCTTTCTTT CASSLAGQPNTEAFF
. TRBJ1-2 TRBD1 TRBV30 TGTGCCTGGACAGGGGGCCCCCGCATCTATGGCTACACCTTC CAWTGGPRIYGYTF
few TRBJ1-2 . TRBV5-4 TGTGCCAGCAGCTCCGTCGGAGGCGCAATTAACTATGGCTACACCTTC CASSSVGGAINYGYTF
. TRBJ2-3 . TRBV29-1 TGCAGCGTGGGCAGCTTAGATACGCAGTATTTT CSVGSLDTQYF
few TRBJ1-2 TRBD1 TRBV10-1 TGCGCCAGCAGTGAGGACAGGGAGTCTAACTATGGCTACACCTTC CASSEDRESNYGYTF
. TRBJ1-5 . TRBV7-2 TGTGCCAGCAGCTTGGGGGGAGGTGGGAGCAATCAGCCCCAGCATTTT CASSLGGGGSNQPQHF
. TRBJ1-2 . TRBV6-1 TGTGCCAGCAGTGGACTACCCCCTAACTATGGCTACACCTTC CASSGLPPNYGYTF